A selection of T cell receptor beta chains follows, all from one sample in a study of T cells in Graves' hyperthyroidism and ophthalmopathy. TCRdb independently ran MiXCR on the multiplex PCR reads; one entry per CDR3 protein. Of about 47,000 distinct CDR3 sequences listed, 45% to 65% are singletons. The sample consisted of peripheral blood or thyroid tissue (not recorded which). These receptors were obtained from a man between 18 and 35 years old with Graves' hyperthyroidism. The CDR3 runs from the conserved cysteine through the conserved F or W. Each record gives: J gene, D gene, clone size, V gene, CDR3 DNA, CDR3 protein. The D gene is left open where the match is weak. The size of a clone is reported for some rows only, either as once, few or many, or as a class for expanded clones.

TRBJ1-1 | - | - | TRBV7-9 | TGTGCCAGCAGCACAGGACAGCTCACTGAAGCTTTCTTT | CASSTGQLTEAFF
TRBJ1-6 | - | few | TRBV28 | TGTGCCAGCAGTTTATATTGGACACAGAGCTCCTATAATTCACCCCTCCACTTT | CASSLYWTQSSYNSPLHF
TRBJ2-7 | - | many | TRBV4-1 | TGCGCCAGCAGCCAAGGACTATTATGGGGGCGCACCTACGAGCAGTACTTC | CASSQGLLWGRTYEQYF
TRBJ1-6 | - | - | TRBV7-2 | TGTGCCAGCAGCTTAACCCAACCGAGCTATAATTCACCCCTCCACTTT | CASSLTQPSYNSPLHF
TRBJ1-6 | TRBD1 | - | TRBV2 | TGTGCCAGCAGTGCGGACAGGACCAATTCACCCCTCCACTTT | CASSADRTNSPLHF
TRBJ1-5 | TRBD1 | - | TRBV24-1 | TGTGCCACCAGTGATGGGGGACAGGGTTTATACCAGCCCCAGCATTTT | CATSDGGQGLYQPQHF
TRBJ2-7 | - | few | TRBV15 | TGTGCCACCAGCAGAGAGAGCTCCTACGAGCAGTACTTC | CATSRESSYEQYF
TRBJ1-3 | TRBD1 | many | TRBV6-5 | TGTGCCAGCAGTAGGGAAGGGACAGCTGGCTCTGGAAACACCATATATTTT | CASSREGTAGSGNTIYF
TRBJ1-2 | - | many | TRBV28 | TGTGCCAGCAGATTAGAGGGCGTGGGCGGGAACTATGGCTACACCTTC | CASRLEGVGGNYGYTF
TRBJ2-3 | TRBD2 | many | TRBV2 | TGTGCCAGCCGAAGACTAGCGGGCACAGATACGCAGTATTTT | CASRRLAGTDTQYF
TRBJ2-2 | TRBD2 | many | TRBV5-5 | TGTGCCAGCAGCCCCGGGACTAGCGCCGCGAACACCGGGGAGCTGTTTTTT | CASSPGTSAANTGELFF
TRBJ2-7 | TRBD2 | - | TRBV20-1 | TGCAGTGCGCCGGGACTAGCTTGCGGGCAGTACTTC | CSAPGLACGQYF
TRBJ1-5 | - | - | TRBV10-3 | TGTGCCATCAGTGAAGGGACCGGCTATCAGCCCCAGCATTTT | CAISEGTGYQPQHF
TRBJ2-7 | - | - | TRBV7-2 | TGTGCCAGCAGCTATATGCCCCGTTTCGTCTACGAGCAGTACTTC | CASSYMPRFVYEQYF
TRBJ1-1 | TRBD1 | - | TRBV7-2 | TGTGCCAGCAGTTACATGAAACAGGGGTACCTGTACGGGCCCCACTCTGAAGCTTTCTTT | CASSYMKQGYLYGPHSEAFF
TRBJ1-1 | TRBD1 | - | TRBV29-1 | TGCAGCGTCGACACTGGACAGGGGTCGATTAGGACTGAAGCTTTCTTT | CSVDTGQGSIRTEAFF
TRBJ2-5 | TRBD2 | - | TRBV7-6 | TGTGTCAGCAGCGCCCATAGGAGGGGACTAGTGACCCAGTACTTC | CVSSAHRRGLVTQYF
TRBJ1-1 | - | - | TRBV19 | TGTGCCAGTTGCCCACGGAACACTGAAGCTTTCTTT | CASCPRNTEAFF
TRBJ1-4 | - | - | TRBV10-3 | TGTGCCATCAGTCCTAGCCCGGGGCAGCCAAGGGAAAAACTGTTTTTT | CAISPSPGQPREKLFF
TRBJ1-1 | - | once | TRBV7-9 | TGTGCCAGCAGCTTGATTGGAGCGAACGCTGAAGCTCTCTTT | CASSLIGANAEALF
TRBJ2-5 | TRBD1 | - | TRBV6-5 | TGTGCCAGCAGTTACCAGGGACAGGGACAAGAGACCCAGTACTTC | CASSYQGQGQETQYF
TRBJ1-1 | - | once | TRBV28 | TGTGCCAGCATCGTGTCGGCCGCGAACACTGAAGCTTTCTTT | CASIVSAANTEAFF
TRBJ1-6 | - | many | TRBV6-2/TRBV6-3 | TGTGCCAGCAGTTACCCACACGGACAGAATTCACCCCTCCACTTT | CASSYPHGQNSPLHF
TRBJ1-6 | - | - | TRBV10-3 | TGTGCCATCGCCCCGGGAGGTTCACCCCTCCACTTT | CAIAPGGSPLHF
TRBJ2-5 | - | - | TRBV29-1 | TGCAGCGTTGAGGGGGCCAAAGAGACCCAGTACTTC | CSVEGAKETQYF
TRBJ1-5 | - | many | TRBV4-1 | TGCGCCAGCAGCCAAGATCCCCCTCTTGCAAACAATCAGCCCCAGCATTTT | CASSQDPPLANNQPQHF
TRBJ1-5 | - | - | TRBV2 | TGTGCCAGCAGTGAAGGGGGGGGCTTGGGGAATCAGCCCCAGCATTTT | CASSEGGGLGNQPQHF
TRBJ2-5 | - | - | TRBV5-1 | TGCGCCAGCAGCTTGCTAGGGGAAACGGCGGAGACCCAGTACTTC | CASSLLGETAETQYF
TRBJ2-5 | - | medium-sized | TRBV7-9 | TGTGCCAGCAGCCGACAAGAGACCCAGTACTTC | CASSRQETQYF
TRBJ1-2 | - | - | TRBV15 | TGTGCCACCAGCGACAACAGGGCGGATGGCTACACCTTC | CATSDNRADGYTF
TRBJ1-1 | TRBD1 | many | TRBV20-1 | TGCAGTGCTAGAGATTTCGGCAGGGGGGACACTGAAGCTTTCTTT | CSARDFGRGDTEAFF
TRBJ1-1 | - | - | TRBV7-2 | TGTGCCAGCAGCTCGGCCCCCCGCACTGAAGCTTTCTTT | CASSSAPRTEAFF
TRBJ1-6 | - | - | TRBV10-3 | TGTGCCAGCAGTCAGAAGGGCTACTATAATTCACCCCTCCACTTT | CASSQKGYYNSPLHF
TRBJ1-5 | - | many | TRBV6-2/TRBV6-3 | TGTGCCAGCAGTTATCAACAGGGAGGCAATCAGCCCCAGCATTTT | CASSYQQGGNQPQHF
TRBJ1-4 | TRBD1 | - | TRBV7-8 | TGTGCCAGCAGCCCCACAGGGGAGTTACAGGAACTGTTTTTT | CASSPTGELQELFF
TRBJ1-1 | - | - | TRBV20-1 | TGCAGTTCCGTCGAGGCCAACAAGGGATGGGGACTGACGAACACTGAAGCTTTCTTT | CSSVEANKGWGLTNTEAFF
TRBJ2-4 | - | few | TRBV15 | TGTGCCACCAGCAGAGAGTGGCAGGGTGGAAACATTCAGTACTTC | CATSREWQGGNIQYF
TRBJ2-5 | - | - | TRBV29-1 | TGCAGCGTTGAAGGCCGACAGGATTTTCAGTACTTC | CSVEGRQDFQYF
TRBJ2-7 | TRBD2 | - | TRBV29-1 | TGCAGCGTGAGGCCCGGGACTAGCGGCCTCCCCTACGAGCAGTACTTC | CSVRPGTSGLPYEQYF
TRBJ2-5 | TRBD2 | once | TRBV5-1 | TGCGCCAGCAGCGGGACTAGCGGGGGCGTAGAGACCCAGTACTTC | CASSGTSGGVETQYF
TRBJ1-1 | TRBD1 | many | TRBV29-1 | TGCAGCGTTCTAGGGGACAGGAAGACGAACACTGAAGCTTTCTTT | CSVLGDRKTNTEAFF
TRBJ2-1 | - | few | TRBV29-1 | TGCAGCGTTGACCCCCAGGGGAACAATGAGCAGTTCTTC | CSVDPQGNNEQFF
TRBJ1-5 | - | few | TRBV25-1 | TGTGCCAGCGCAAACCCTCCCGGGACTCGCAATCAGCCCCAGCATTTT | CASANPPGTRNQPQHF
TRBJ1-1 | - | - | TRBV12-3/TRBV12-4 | TGTGCCAGCAGTTTAGACACAGAAGAAGCTTTCTTT | CASSLDTEEAFF
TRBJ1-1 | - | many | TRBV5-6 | TGTGCCAGCAGCCAGGACAGTGAAGCTTTCTTT | CASSQDSEAFF
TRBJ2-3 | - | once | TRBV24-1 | TGTGCCACCAGTGAATCAGGGGAAGGGGATACGCAGTATTTT | CATSESGEGDTQYF
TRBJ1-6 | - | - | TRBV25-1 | TGTGCCAGCAGTGAACAGGGTGGTAATTCACCCCTCCACTTT | CASSEQGGNSPLHF
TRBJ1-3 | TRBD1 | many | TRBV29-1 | TGCAGCGCCGCCGGCGTCTCGACAGGGGCTGGAAACACCATATATTTT | CSAAGVSTGAGNTIYF
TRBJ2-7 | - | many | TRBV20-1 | TGCAGTGCTTTGAGGGCAGGGAGTTGGAACGAGCAGTACTTC | CSALRAGSWNEQYF
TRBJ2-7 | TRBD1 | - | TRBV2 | TGTGCCAGCAGTGACGGGGACAGGATCAACGAGCAGTACTTC | CASSDGDRINEQYF
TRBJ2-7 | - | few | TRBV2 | TGTGCCAGCAGCACCGGAAGAACGCGCGAGCAGTACTTC | CASSTGRTREQYF
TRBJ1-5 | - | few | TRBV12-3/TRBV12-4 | TGTGCCAGCACCGGGGACGGGGGCGGAAGCAATCAGCCCCAGCATTTT | CASTGDGGGSNQPQHF
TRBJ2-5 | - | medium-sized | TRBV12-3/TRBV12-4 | TGTGCCAGCAGCCGGACAGATGAGACCCAGTACTTC | CASSRTDETQYF
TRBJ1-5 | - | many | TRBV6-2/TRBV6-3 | TGTGCCAGCAGTTACTCGACCTGGGGCAATCAGCCCCAGCATTTT | CASSYSTWGNQPQHF
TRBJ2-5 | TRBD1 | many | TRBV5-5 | TGTGCCAGCAGCTACCGGACAGGGAAAGAGACCCAGTACTTC | CASSYRTGKETQYF